These T cell receptor beta chains were read from a single sample in a study of T cell changes during pregnancy in multiple sclerosis. Measured with immunoSEQ multiplex PCR; TCRdb has only the in-frame clones, and not every one. This sample carries roughly 59,000 clones, around nine tenths of them seen once, and the ten largest clones take approximately 1.5%. This specimen consisted of peripheral blood, obtained in the third trimester of pregnancy. The origin of the receptors is a female donor in good health, enrolled as a control in a pregnancy study. Each CDR3 is given with its conserved first and last residue. A D gene is named only where the DNA matches it firmly. Clone size is stated in some rows and not others, as once, few, many or a class when expanded.

>TRBD1|NA|TRBV7-9|TRBJ1-6
TGTGCCAGCAGTGGACAGGTGAATTCACCCCTCCACTTT
CASSGQVNSPLHF
>TRBD1|NA|TRBV4-1|TRBJ1-2
TGCGCCAGCAGCCAAGAGGAGGGACAGGGCTATGGCTACACCTTC
CASSQEEGQGYGYTF
>NA|NA|TRBV11-2|TRBJ1-6
TGTGCCAGCAGCTTAGATTACCCCGGCAGGTATAATTCACCCCTCCACTTT
CASSLDYPGRYNSPLHF
>NA|NA|TRBV6-5|TRBJ2-3
TGTGCCAGCAGAACTATCACAGATACGCAGTATTTT
CASRTITDTQYF
>NA|NA|TRBV4-1|TRBJ1-3
TGCGCCAGCAGCCACTTGAGGGCTGGAAACACCATATATTTT
CASSHLRAGNTIYF
>NA|NA|TRBV13|TRBJ2-2
TGTGCCAGCAGCGTCAGAGGTCCGAACACCGGGGAGCTGTTTTTT
CASSVRGPNTGELFF
>NA|NA|TRBV28|TRBJ1-1
TGTGCCAGCAGCCCACTCTGGATAGGGGGAGCTTTCTTT
CASSPLWIGGAFF
>NA|NA|TRBV28|TRBJ1-1
TGTGCCAGCAGGGAAGGGGGGGACACTGAAGCTTTCTTT
CASREGGDTEAFF
>TRBD1|NA|TRBV7-2|TRBJ1-1
TGTGCCAGCAGCTCTGACAGGGTTGGGGGGGAAGCTTTCTTT
CASSSDRVGGEAFF
>TRBD1|once|TRBV29-1|TRBJ2-7
TGCAGCGTTGCGGACAGGGGGCCCTACGAGCAGTACTTC
CSVADRGPYEQYF
>NA|few|TRBV5-4|TRBJ1-2
TGTGCCAGCAGCTTGGGACAACCGATATATGGCTACACCTTC
CASSLGQPIYGYTF
>TRBD1|NA|TRBV19|TRBJ2-1
TGTGCCGCCTCCCCGAGGACAGGGGTCTACAATGAGCAGTTCTTC
CAASPRTGVYNEQFF
>TRBD1|NA|TRBV9|TRBJ1-6
TGTGCCAGCAGCGTAGCCGGGACAGGGACTTCACCCCTCCACTTT
CASSVAGTGTSPLHF
>NA|NA|TRBV4-3|TRBJ2-2
TGCGCCAGCAGCCAAGTCGGAGGGGTGAACACCGGGGAGCTGTTTTTT
CASSQVGGVNTGELFF
>TRBD1|few|TRBV18|TRBJ1-2
TGTGCCAGCTCACCGGACAGGGGGTATGGCTACACCTTC
CASSPDRGYGYTF
>NA|few|TRBV6-1|TRBJ2-7
TGTGCCAGCAGCCTAGTCTCTACGGAGCAGTACTTC
CASSLVSTEQYF
>TRBD1|NA|TRBV7-9|TRBJ1-6
TGTGCCAGCAGCTCATCTCGGGACAGGGTGAACTATAATTCACCCCTCCACTTT
CASSSSRDRVNYNSPLHF
>TRBD2|NA|TRBV6-5|TRBJ2-1
TGTGCCAGCAGTTTAGCTCTAGCGGGGACCTACAATGAGCAGTTCTTC
CASSLALAGTYNEQFF